The 25 T cell receptor beta chains in this list originate from one sample, sequenced in a study of long-term antiretroviral therapy in people with HIV. They ran version v3.0 of the immunoSEQ assay at survey level. Produced via immunoSEQ multiplex PCR; TCRdb's table is partial and in-frame only. The sample lists 25,000 to 30,000 clones, 70% to 90% occurring once. The sequencing used unsorted PBMCs, collected 1.8 years after starting antiretroviral therapy. Every receptor here comes from a woman aged 18-29 years with HIV.

The chain couples TRBV5-1 to TRBJ2-5, with D uncertain. CDR1 is SGHRS, CDR2 YFSETQ, per germline. The CDR3 runs to 14 residues. Trimming removed 0 bases at V and 3 bases at J, with 9 bases between. CDR3 nucleotide sequence: TGCGCCAGCAGCTTGGGGCAGGCGGAAGAGACCCAGTACTTC. It encodes CASSLGQAEETQYF.

V usage is TRBV14 and J usage is TRBJ2-1; the D gene is possibly TRBD2 (6 bases). The CDR3 loop spans 13 amino acids. Trimming took off 4 bases at V and 7 bases at J, with 11 bases between the two ends. CDR1 is SGHDN, CDR2 FVKESK, per germline. The chain's CDR3 is CASSPGTHNEQFF. CDR3 in DNA: TGTGCCAGCAGCCCGGGGACTCATAATGAGCAGTTCTTC. The full variable domain, completed using reference TRBV14 and TRBJ2-1, is EAGVTQFPSHSVIEKGQTVTLRCDPISGHDNLYWYRRVMGKEIKFLLHFVKESKQDESGMPNNRFLAERTGGTYSTLKVQPAELEDSGVYFCASSPGTHNEQFFGPGTRLTVL.

The chain uses TRBV27 and TRBJ2-1; 9 bases are shared with TRBD1. Per the germline V gene, CDR1 is MNHEY and CDR2 is SMNVEV (reference sequence). V shed 5 bases, J shed 8 bases, and the junction held 10 bases outside the gene matches. This CDR3 spans 15 amino acids. CDR3 coding DNA: TGTGCCAGCAGTCCGCCGGGACAGGGAGGGCATGAGCAGTTCTTC. Protein: CASSPPGQGGHEQFF.

The chain is built from TRBV7-2 and TRBJ1-4; D perhaps matches TRBD1 (5 bases). The CDR3 extends over 14 amino acids. Per the germline V gene, CDR1 is SGHTA and CDR2 is FQGNSA. V dropped 2 bases and J dropped 7 bases, with 11 bases sitting between them. The DNA of the CDR3 is TGTGCCAGCAGCTTAACCGGGACGTTTGAAAAACTGTTTTTT. Residues: CASSLTGTFEKLFF.

This clone has only one observation. V gene TRBV9 combines with J gene TRBJ2-3, with D perhaps TRBD2 (6 bases). Germline V gives CDR1 SGDLS, CDR2 YYNGEE. The CDR3 spans 16 residues. Trimming shortened V by 2 bases and J by 1 base, and 14 bases separated the two germline ends. Written as DNA, the CDR3 is TGTGCCAGCAGCGTGGGTTGGCGGGGTCGCACAGATACGCAGTATTTT. Its translation is CASSVGWRGRTDTQYF.

This clone has only one observation. In DNA, the CDR3 is TGTGCCAGCGGCCTAAGCGGGTCACCCTACAATGAGCAGTTCTTC. Amino acid sequence: CASGLSGSPYNEQFF. The chain couples TRBV27 to TRBJ2-1, with a tentative D call TRBD2 (6 bases). The CDR3 is 15 amino acids. V was clipped by 8 bases and J by 2 bases, with 16 bases between them. Germline CDR1 reads MNHEY; CDR2 reads SMNVEV (reference sequence).

This chain connects TRBV18 to TRBJ2-7; D unclear. Trimming cost V 3 bases and J 3 bases, with 15 bases left between them. Germline lookup yields CDR1 KGHSH and CDR2 LQKENI. This CDR3 comprises 15 residues. The CDR3 reads CASSPSPGLHYEQYF. CDR3 nucleotides: TGTGCCAGCTCACCTTCCCCCGGGCTTCACTACGAGCAGTACTTC.

Comment on this clone: Other DNA sequences in the sample encode the same CDR3. This chain uses TRBV15 with TRBJ2-1; D tentatively fits TRBD1 or TRBD2 (5 bases each). The CDR3 consists of 14 residues. Germline V gives CDR1 LNHNV, CDR2 YYDKDF (reference sequence). The germline V and J ends were trimmed by 2 bases and 5 bases, with 10 bases remaining between them. The CDR3 region is CATSRPGANNEQFF. Written as DNA, the CDR3 is TGTGCCACCAGCAGACCCGGGGCTAACAATGAGCAGTTCTTC.

The rearrangement links TRBV5-1 to TRBJ2-7; possible D gene TRBD2, 5 bases. Trimming left V 0 bases short and J 4 bases short, with 14 bases between. Per germline, CDR1 SGHRS and CDR2 YFSETQ. The CDR3 is 15 residues long. The CDR3: CASSLEAGDYYEQYF. Written as DNA, the CDR3 is TGCGCCAGCAGCTTGGAAGCCGGCGACTATTACGAGCAGTACTTC.

The chain combines TRBV27 with TRBJ2-4, with D perhaps assigned TRBD1 or TRBD2 (5 bases each). V shed 7 bases and J shed 1 base, with 14 bases lying between them. CDR1 is MNHEY, CDR2 SMNVEV, per germline (reference sequence). This CDR3 contains 15 residues. The CDR3 loop is CASTSSREAKNIQYF. The CDR3 nucleotides are TGTGCCAGCACTAGTAGCAGGGAGGCCAAAAACATTCAGTACTTC.

This rearrangement joins TRBV28 to TRBJ2-7; D perhaps matches TRBD1 (6 bases). Trimming took off 3 bases at V and 0 bases at J, with 12 bases between the two ends. The CDR3 length is 15 residues. Germline V gene sequence: CDR1 MDHEN, CDR2 SYDVKM. CDR3 DNA: TGTGCCAGCAGTTTGCAGGGGCTTTCCTCCTACGAGCAGTACTTC. It yields the protein CASSLQGLSSYEQYF.

The CDR3 DNA reads TGTGCCAGCAGTTTTGGGGCGGGAGGGTCCCGGGGTACGCAGTATTTT. It translates to CASSFGAGGSRGTQYF. The chain carries TRBV27 and TRBJ2-3, with 9 bases lining up with TRBD2. The CDR3 covers 16 residues. V trimming: 3 bases; J trimming: 8 bases; junction bases outside the gene matches: 12. Germline CDR1 MNHEY, CDR2 SMNVEV (reference sequence).

The gene calls are TRBV9 and TRBJ2-3, with D uncertain. The CDR3 spans 13 residues. V gave up 0 bases and J gave up 6 bases, with 8 bases separating them. Germline-derived CDR1 and CDR2 are SGDLS and YYNGEE. The DNA of the CDR3 is TGTGCCAGCAGCGTAGGGGTGATGGATACGCAGTATTTT. This translates into CASSVGVMDTQYF.

The rearrangement uses TRBV5-6 and TRBJ2-5; unclear D gene. This CDR3 has 12 amino acids. Between the trimmed V and J ends, which lost 6 bases and 7 bases, there was a span of 13 bases. Germline V gene lookup returns CDR1 SGHDT and CDR2 YYEEEE. For the CDR3, the DNA is TGTGCCAGCAACTTTCTCGACGGGACCCAGTACTTC. Protein: CASNFLDGTQYF. The full variable domain, with the rest looked up from reference TRBV5-6 and TRBJ2-5, is DAGVTQSPTHLIKTRGQQVTLRCSPKSGHDTVSWYQQALGQGPQFIFQYYEEEERQRGNFPDRFSGHQFPNYSSELNVNALLLGDSALYLCASNFLDGTQYFGPGTRLLVL.

V is TRBV7-9 and J is TRBJ2-1, with D possibly TRBD1 on 5 matching bases. CDR1 and CDR2 (germline): SEHNR, FQNEAQ (reference sequence). The CDR3 has 15 residues. Trimming shortened V by 5 bases and J by 5 bases, and 16 bases separated the two germline ends. The CDR3 DNA reads as TGTGCCAGCAGCGATCACAGGTTTGGCGACAATGAGCAGTTCTTC. Translation gives CASSDHRFGDNEQFF.

In DNA form, the CDR3 reads TGTGCCAGCAGCTTACAGTCGCCGGGACAGGGAGAGACCCAGTACTTC. Translating gives CASSLQSPGQGETQYF. The V call is TRBV11-3, the J call TRBJ2-5; 9 positions match TRBD1. J was trimmed by 4 bases and V by 2 bases; bases with no gene match: 8. This CDR3 has 16 amino acids. Germline-derived CDR1 and CDR2 are SGHNT and YENEEA.

V and J are TRBV27 and TRBJ1-2, with D perhaps TRBD1 (5 bases). CDR1 and CDR2 from the germline V gene are MNHEY and SMNVEV (reference sequence). V gave up 6 bases and J gave up 2 bases, with 13 bases separating them. The CDR3 runs 14 residues. The CDR3 DNA reads TGTGCCAGCAGCCAACCAGGGTTGAACTATGGCTACACCTTC. It specifies CASSQPGLNYGYTF.

The chain employs TRBV7-8 and TRBJ1-2, with 7 nucleotides matching TRBD1. Trimming cost V 5 bases and J 0 bases; bases outside gene matches: 3. The CDR3 runs 14 residues. The germline V gene has CDR1 SGHVS and CDR2 FQNEAQ. Here the CDR3 reads CASSLGTANYGYTF. For the CDR3, the DNA is TGTGCCAGCAGCCTCGGGACAGCTAACTATGGCTACACCTTC.

This clone came up once. The chain employs TRBV5-5 and TRBJ1-2; no reliable D call. Germline CDR1 is SGHKS and CDR2 is YYEKEE (reference sequence). CDR3 length: 13 residues. V was trimmed by 0 bases and J by 5 bases, leaving 8 bases between them. CDR3 in amino acids: CASSLGQIYGYTF. The CDR3 nucleotides read TGTGCCAGCAGCTTGGGGCAGATTTATGGCTACACCTTC.

The CDR3 coding sequence is TGTGCCAGCAGCTCCGGACTTGGAGGGGAGACCCAGTACTTC. The encoded protein is CASSSGLGGETQYF. The chain has TRBV7-3 and TRBJ2-5, with D possibly being TRBD2 (6 bases). Germline V gives CDR1 SGHTA, CDR2 FQGTGA. This CDR3 is 14 amino acids long. Trimming removed 4 bases at V and 5 bases at J, with 14 bases between.

The chain links TRBV4-3 to TRBJ1-1; TRBD1 aligns across 7 bases. The CDR3 sequence is 19 residues long. Trimming took 0 bases from V and 2 from J; bases not matched to a gene: 15. In germline, CDR1 is LGHNA, CDR2 YSLEER. The DNA of the CDR3 is TGCGCCAGCAGCCAAGATAAAGGCTGGGACAGTAAGTTTAACACTGAAGCTTTCTTT. This translates into CASSQDKGWDSKFNTEAFF.

The CDR3 reads CASSDRGTALFGDTQYF. As DNA, the CDR3 is TGTGCCAGCAGCGATCGGGGTACGGCTCTTTTTGGAGATACGCAGTATTTT. This sequence joins TRBV9 and TRBJ2-3, with D possibly being TRBD2 (5 bases). The CDR3 runs to 17 residues. CDR1 SGDLS and CDR2 YYNGEE come from the germline V gene. V lost 3 bases and J lost 5, with 22 bases in between.

This chain connects TRBV15 to TRBJ2-5; maybe TRBD1 (7 bases). Germline assignment: CDR1 LNHNV and CDR2 YYDKDF (reference sequence). The CDR3 length is 15 residues. V was trimmed by 5 bases and J by 5 bases, leaving 18 bases between them. The CDR3 loop is CATSQGGGIRETQYF. The CDR3 bases are TGTGCCACCAGCCAAGGGGGCGGGATACGTGAGACCCAGTACTTC.

This sequence joins TRBV6-1 and TRBJ2-7; D is ambiguous. From germline, CDR1 is MNHNS and CDR2 SASEGT. V lost 1 base, J lost 3 bases, and 4 bases lay in between. The CDR3 is 12 amino acids. The CDR3 loop is CASSEEGYEQYF. In DNA form, the CDR3 reads TGTGCCAGCAGTGAAGAGGGCTACGAGCAGTACTTC.

The chain recombines TRBV10-3 with TRBJ1-2; 7 bases line up with TRBD1. Germline lookup yields CDR1 ENHRY and CDR2 SYGVKD. This CDR3 is 15 amino acids long. Losses at the gene ends were 6 bases for V and 6 bases for J; bases not matched to a gene: 13. CDR3 in amino acids: CAIRGGDQGEDGYTF. The CDR3 coding sequence is TGTGCCATCAGAGGAGGGGATCAGGGGGAAGATGGCTACACCTTC.